These 25 T cell receptor beta chains were sequenced from one sample in a study of blood T cell repertoires in COVID-19. Measured with immunoSEQ multiplex PCR; TCRdb has only the in-frame clones, and not every one. The sample includes about 170,000 clones, about 86% seen only once; the top ten take 7%. Sequenced sample: peripheral blood. The receptors were sampled from a woman at least 80 years old in a cohort sampled during active or convalescent COVID-19.

The V call is TRBV4-1, the J call TRBJ2-3; tentatively, D is TRBD2 (7 bases). The germline V and J ends were trimmed by 2 bases and 3 bases, with 15 bases remaining between them. Per germline, CDR1 MGHRA and CDR2 YSYEKL. The CDR3 runs to 16 residues. CDR3 amino acids: CASSQWWGGQTDTQYF. The CDR3 nucleotides read TGCGCCAGCAGCCAATGGTGGGGGGGCCAGACAGATACGCAGTATTTT.

This clone was counted once. The V gene is TRBV29-1, the J gene TRBJ1-1, with D possibly TRBD1 on 6 matching bases. Trimming shortened V by 6 bases and J by 3 bases, and 11 bases separated the two germline ends. The CDR3 is made up of 12 amino acids. Germline CDR1 reads SQVTM; CDR2 reads ANQGSEA. CDR3 sequence reads: CSVQGRYTEAFF. Written as DNA, the CDR3 is TGCAGCGTCCAGGGGAGATACACTGAAGCTTTCTTT.

This chain links TRBV28 with TRBJ2-7; the match to TRBD2 covers 10 bases. V shed 5 bases, J shed 7 bases, and the junction held 11 bases outside the gene matches. CDR1 is MDHEN and CDR2 is SYDVKM in the germline V gene. This CDR3 contains 15 residues. DNA of the CDR3: TGTGCCAGCAGTAGCGGGGGGGCCGTTAAGAAGGAGCAGTACTTC. It specifies CASSSGGAVKKEQYF.

The count of this clone is one. The chain is built from TRBV15 and TRBJ1-6, with a weak D call TRBD1 (6 bases). The CDR3 loop spans 21 amino acids. CDR1 LNHNV and CDR2 YYDKDF come from the germline V gene (reference sequence). V was shortened by 5 bases and J by 6 bases, with 32 bases between the two germline ends. The CDR3: CATSSPLTGGYPPISNSPLHF. The DNA of the CDR3 is TGTGCCACCAGCTCCCCCCTGACGGGGGGCTATCCGCCTATCTCTAATTCACCCCTCCACTTT.

The chain is built from TRBV4-1 and TRBJ2-7, with 9 bases matching TRBD1. V trimming: 1 base; J trimming: 3 bases; junction bases outside the gene matches: 7. This CDR3 is 16 amino acids long. Germline loops: CDR1 MGHRA, CDR2 YSYEKL. This CDR3 reads CASSQGLGQGFYEQYF. The CDR3 nucleotides are TGCGCCAGCAGCCAAGGGTTGGGACAGGGTTTCTACGAGCAGTACTTC.

This clone was seen ten or more times. V usage is TRBV3-1 (or the pseudogene TRBV3-2) and J usage is TRBJ1-2; perhaps TRBD1 as D (5 bases). Between the trimmed V and J ends, which lost 1 base and 8 bases, there was a span of 11 bases. This CDR3 has 13 amino acids. Germline V gene lookup returns CDR1 LGHDT and CDR2 YNNKEL (reference sequence). This chain's CDR3 is CASSQVPGSGYTF. The CDR3 nucleotides read TGTGCCAGCAGCCAAGTCCCAGGGTCCGGCTACACCTTC.

V usage is TRBV30 and J usage is TRBJ1-5; D not certain. Trimming took 2 bases from V and 9 from J, leaving 11 bases between them. Germline CDR1 GTSNPN, CDR2 SVGIG (reference sequence). The CDR3 runs 12 residues. CDR3 in amino acids: CAWSPQPGPQHF. DNA of the CDR3: TGTGCCTGGAGTCCCCAGCCGGGGCCCCAGCATTTT.

The chain uses TRBV27 and TRBJ1-1; D gene uncertain. The length of the CDR3 is 13 residues. The V gene lost 11 bases and the J gene lost 1 base, with 14 bases spanning the gap. Germline-derived CDR1 and CDR2 are MNHEY and SMNVEV (reference sequence). The CDR3 DNA follows: TGTGCCTCCCGGGGATGGGGGAACACTGAAGCTTTCTTT. It codes for CASRGWGNTEAFF.

The chain employs TRBV24-1 and TRBJ1-2, with TRBD1 identical over 8 bases. The length of the CDR3 is 15 residues. Trimming took 1 base from V and 7 from J; bases not matched to a gene: 7. Germline V gene lookup returns CDR1 KGHDR and CDR2 SFDVKD. In DNA form, the CDR3 reads TGTGCCACCAGTGATTTCGAGACAGGGGTCGGTGGCTACACCTTC. Protein product: CATSDFETGVGGYTF.

In DNA form, the CDR3 reads TGTGCCAGCAGCTTGGTAGATAGGGGTGGGTCACCCCTCCACTTT. This encodes CASSLVDRGGSPLHF. V gene TRBV5-4 combines with J gene TRBJ1-6; D possibly corresponds to TRBD1 (5 bases). Germline values: CDR1 SGHNT, CDR2 YYREEE (reference sequence). The CDR3 consists of 15 residues. The germline V and J ends were trimmed by 0 bases and 10 bases, with 14 bases remaining between them.

The chain carries TRBV19 and TRBJ1-1; 8 nucleotides align to TRBD1. The germline gives CDR1 LNHDA, CDR2 SQIVND (reference sequence). The CDR3 has 15 amino acids. The ends lost 8 bases at V and 0 bases at J; junction bases unmatched: 8. The CDR3, as DNA: TGTGCCAGTGCCGGGACAGGCGACGTGAACACTGAAGCTTTCTTT. Translation gives CASAGTGDVNTEAFF.

This rearrangement joins TRBV3-1 (or the pseudogene TRBV3-2) to TRBJ2-5, with 7 bases identical to TRBD1. The CDR3 is 16 amino acids. V was pared by 4 bases and J by 0 bases, with 8 bases of the junction left unmatched. Per germline, CDR1 LGHDT and CDR2 YNNKEL (reference sequence). This CDR3 reads CASSRRQGGYQETQYF. The CDR3 bases are TGTGCCAGCAGCCGTCGACAGGGTGGGTACCAAGAGACCCAGTACTTC.

The V and J genes are TRBV3-1 (or the pseudogene TRBV3-2) and TRBJ1-5; D remains unclear. The CDR3 consists of 17 residues. The germline CDR1 and CDR2 sequences are LGHDT and YNNKEL (reference sequence). Trimming cost V 7 bases and J 2 bases, with 21 bases left between them. The CDR3 loop is CASTTTRGYERNQPQHF. CDR3 nucleotides: TGTGCCAGCACTACGACCCGGGGTTACGAGCGCAATCAGCCCCAGCATTTT.

The chain recombines TRBV15 with TRBJ2-2, with D unresolved. Germline CDR1 LNHNV, CDR2 YYDKDF (reference sequence). The CDR3 contains 15 residues. Trimming took off 0 bases at V and 7 bases at J, with 12 bases between the two ends. The CDR3 spells CATSRDWRGGGELFF. CDR3 bases: TGTGCCACCAGCAGAGATTGGAGAGGTGGCGGGGAGCTGTTTTTT.

J is TRBJ1-2 and V is TRBV27; D possibly corresponds to TRBD1 (6 bases). The CDR3 runs to 14 residues. Germline values: CDR1 MNHEY, CDR2 SMNVEV (reference sequence). V was cut by 3 bases and J by 8 bases, with 16 bases left in between. The CDR3 loop is CASSLGGGQEGYTF. The CDR3 DNA reads as TGTGCCAGCAGTTTGGGCGGGGGGCAGGAAGGCTACACCTTC.

The chain couples TRBV6-6 to TRBJ2-1; 8 nucleotides match TRBD2. The CDR3 has 17 amino acids. J lost 4 bases, V lost 5 bases, and 13 bases had no gene match. CDR1 and CDR2 from the germline V gene are MNHNY and SVGAGI (reference sequence). The CDR3 is CASSPPGYGRGYNEQFF. DNA of the CDR3: TGTGCCAGCAGTCCGCCGGGGTACGGGAGGGGGTACAATGAGCAGTTCTTC.

Only one count was recorded for this clone. This chain joins TRBV21-1 and TRBJ1-4. TRBV21-1 is a pseudogene segment. This CDR3 has 10 amino acids. The CDR3 loop reads CADGSEKLFF. CDR3 DNA: TGTGCCGATGGGAGTGAGAAACTGTTTTTT.

This chain joins TRBV15 and TRBJ2-7; 9 positions agree with TRBD1. Germline CDR1 reads LNHNV; CDR2 reads YYDKDF (reference sequence). The ends lost 5 bases at V and 7 bases at J; junction bases unmatched: 12. This CDR3 is 15 amino acids long. The CDR3 loop reads CATSPSWDRESEQYV. In nucleotides, the CDR3 is TGTGCCACCAGCCCGTCCTGGGACAGGGAATCTGAGCAGTACGTC.

This rearrangement joins TRBV28 to TRBJ1-6; 8 bases match TRBD1. V lost 1 base to trimming and J lost 8 bases; unmatched junction nucleotides: 4. CDR1 and CDR2 (germline): MDHEN, SYDVKM. CDR3 length: 15 residues. The CDR3 bases are TGTGCCAGCAGTTTATCGGCCAGGGGGCATTCACCCCTCCACTTT. Translating gives CASSLSARGHSPLHF.

The chain links TRBV7-9 to TRBJ1-2; D not resolved. Trimming shortened V by 0 bases and J by 4 bases, and 12 bases separated the two germline ends. CDR3 length equals 15 residues. The germline V gene has CDR1 SEHNR and CDR2 FQNEAQ (reference sequence). The CDR3 region has the DNA TGTGCCAGCAGCTTAGCGCGGGTCAGAACCTATGGCTACACCTTC. It codes for CASSLARVRTYGYTF.

V gene TRBV5-1 combines with J gene TRBJ2-4; weak D call: TRBD2 (5 bases). V lost 1 base and J lost 1, with 6 bases in between. The germline V gene has CDR1 SGHRS and CDR2 YFSETQ. The CDR3 runs 14 residues. The CDR3 DNA is TGCGCCAGCAGCTTGAGAGGGGCCAAAAACATTCAGTACTTC. Amino acids: CASSLRGAKNIQYF.

This chain uses TRBV13 with TRBJ2-1; tentatively, D is TRBD2 (5 bases). The CDR3 is 19 residues long. Trimming removed 0 bases from V and 0 bases from J, with 18 bases in between. CDR1 is PRHDT, CDR2 FYEKMQ, per germline (reference sequence). As DNA, the CDR3 is TGTGCCAGCAGCTTAGGCCTGGCTGGAGCGGTGAGCTCCTACAATGAGCAGTTCTTC. The encoded protein is CASSLGLAGAVSSYNEQFF.

The chain recombines TRBV27 with TRBJ1-5; maybe TRBD1 (5 bases). V was clipped by 5 bases and J by 0 bases, with 8 bases between them. Per the germline V gene, CDR1 is MNHEY and CDR2 is SMNVEV (reference sequence). The CDR3 is 14 residues long. CDR3 DNA: TGTGCCAGCAGTCTACAGGATAGCAATCAGCCCCAGCATTTT. It codes for CASSLQDSNQPQHF.

The gene calls are TRBV5-1 and TRBJ2-3; TRBD1 matches at 9 bases. V trimming: 4 bases; J trimming: 1 base; junction bases outside the gene matches: 10. This CDR3 comprises 17 residues. The germline V gene has CDR1 SGHRS and CDR2 YFSETQ. CDR3: CASSRGQGYSGTDTQYF. CDR3 DNA: TGCGCCAGCAGCCGGGGACAGGGATACTCCGGCACAGATACGCAGTATTTT.

The chain employs TRBV28 and TRBJ2-6; 7 bases are shared with TRBD1. The CDR3 runs 16 residues. Germline values: CDR1 MDHEN, CDR2 SYDVKM. Germline trimming cut 6 bases from V and 0 bases from J; bases unmatched to any gene: 5. CDR3 protein: CASSRTGYSGANVLTF. For the CDR3, the DNA is TGTGCCAGCAGCCGGACAGGATACTCTGGGGCCAACGTCCTGACTTTC.